This T cell receptor beta chain was sequenced in a study of blood T cells in healthy people across ages (dated by TCRdb to about 2015). About the investigation overall: In model experiments, roughly one uniquely barcoded TCR beta cDNA molecule per two T cells was captured by template switching. The donors were divided into four age groups: young (average around 15 years), middle-aged (over 35), aged (approximately 62) and long-lived (roughly 86). To track age-related changes in TCR beta repertoire diversity, the study relied on deep sequencing normalized with unique cDNA molecular identifiers. The study analyzed two additional independent replicas of 1 million unique cDNA reads from the same blood draw for two donors, one aged 18 to 30 and one aged 80 or older. To avoid experimental bias, donors of different ages were randomly spread across the sequencing lanes. Study-level results and caveats: Donor CMV infection status was unknown, potentially confounding age-related changes in expanded clonotypes. A strong correlation was found between observed TCR beta diversity and the percentage of naive T cells measured by flow cytometry. As age increased, observed TCR beta diversity per million T cells dropped in a roughly linear way, and a significant reduction was already evident by age around 41. Since profiling was done on bulk unsorted PBMCs, naive and antigen-experienced compartments could not be conclusively compared. Estimates of total diversity based on one million sequenced T cells were considered lower bounds and underestimates. Compared with the aged group, more naive CD4+ T cells, fewer expanded clones and increased TCR diversity were shown by the long-lived group, suggesting age selection.

Receptor libraries were prepared by 5' RACE. Instrument on record: Illumina HiSeq 2500. A second PCR of about 6 to 11 cycles was run with a J-beta primer mix and a sample-barcoded 5' primer. Each TCR beta cDNA molecule received a unique molecular identifier from a template-switch 5' adaptor carrying 12 random nucleotides. At least 2.5 million CDR3-containing paired-end reads were obtained from each sample. First-strand cDNA synthesis was performed from all RNA using the Mint cDNA synthesis kit, with priming by a TRBC-specific oligonucleotide. Following uracil-DNA glycosylase treatment, a first 18-cycle PCR with universal primers M1SS and BC2_uni_R was performed on all cDNA. The original pipeline was this. Each sample was normalized by randomly selecting 1 million high-quality reads, each carrying a distinct molecular identifier. Instead of being binned into consensus sequences, reads that shared molecular identifiers were thrown out. MiTCR, run with a Q25 quality threshold and the strictest error-elimination algorithm, handled CDR3 identification, clonotype clustering and error correction. A nonparametric unseen species model with Euler transformation was used to estimate lower-bound total TCR beta diversity. Clones were called with MiXCR by TCRdb after fastp trimmed the public reads at Q25, and only in-frame beta chains were retained. Entries that share a CDR3 protein sequence are merged under the most common genes and DNA. These V and J calls originate from TCRdb's pipeline instead of the authors' own analysis. Within this sample are 1.5 million to 2 million distinct CDR3 sequences, with roughly 30% of them counted one time only. The ten largest clones add up to 7.7% of the sample.

This clonotype has a handful of counts. What antigen it recognizes has not been identified. No much larger clone exists at a distance of one base, and base qualities are not known. The 40 or so donors, aged about 6 to 90 years, were systemically healthy Caucasian individuals from Russia. Each donor gave ten milliliters of peripheral blood, collected into EDTA-treated Vacutainer tubes. Ficoll-Paque density-gradient centrifugation was used to isolate PBMCs, with at least 6.5 million per sample. Trizol reagent was used to extract total RNA from PBMCs, with at least 5 micrograms per sample. For every donor, flow cytometry on a PBMC aliquot measured the percentage of naive CD45RAhigh/CD27high T cells. The CDR1 and CDR2 encoded by the germline V gene (reference sequence) are SGHAT and FQDESV. The cysteine opens and the phenylalanine closes a CDR3 of 16 amino acids. Just CDR3 DNA is preserved here, 48 bases in frame from base 1. Relative to germline, V is missing 5 bases and J is missing 11 bases, with 16 bases of the junction outside any gene match.

The specimen was blood. The rearranged segments are TRBV11-1 and TRBJ2-5; 11 bases in the middle match TRBD2. The clonotype originates from a woman between 25 and 40 years old in good health. The CDR3 region: CASSPSGLAVYNEQYF. The nucleotide sequence reads as follows: TGTGCCAGCAGCCCCTCGGGACTAGCGGTCTACAATGAGCAGTACTTC.